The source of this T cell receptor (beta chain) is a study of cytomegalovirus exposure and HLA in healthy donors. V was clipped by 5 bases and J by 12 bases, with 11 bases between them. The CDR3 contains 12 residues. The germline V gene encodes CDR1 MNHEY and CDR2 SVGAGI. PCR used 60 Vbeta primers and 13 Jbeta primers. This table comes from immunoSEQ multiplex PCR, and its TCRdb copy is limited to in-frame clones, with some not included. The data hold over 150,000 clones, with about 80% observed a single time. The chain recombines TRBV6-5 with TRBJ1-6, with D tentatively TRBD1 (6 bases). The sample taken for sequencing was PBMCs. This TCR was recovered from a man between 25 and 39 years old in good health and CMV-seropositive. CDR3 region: CASSKQGLPLHF. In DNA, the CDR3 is TGTGCCAGCAGTAAACAGGGTTTACCCCTCCACTTT.